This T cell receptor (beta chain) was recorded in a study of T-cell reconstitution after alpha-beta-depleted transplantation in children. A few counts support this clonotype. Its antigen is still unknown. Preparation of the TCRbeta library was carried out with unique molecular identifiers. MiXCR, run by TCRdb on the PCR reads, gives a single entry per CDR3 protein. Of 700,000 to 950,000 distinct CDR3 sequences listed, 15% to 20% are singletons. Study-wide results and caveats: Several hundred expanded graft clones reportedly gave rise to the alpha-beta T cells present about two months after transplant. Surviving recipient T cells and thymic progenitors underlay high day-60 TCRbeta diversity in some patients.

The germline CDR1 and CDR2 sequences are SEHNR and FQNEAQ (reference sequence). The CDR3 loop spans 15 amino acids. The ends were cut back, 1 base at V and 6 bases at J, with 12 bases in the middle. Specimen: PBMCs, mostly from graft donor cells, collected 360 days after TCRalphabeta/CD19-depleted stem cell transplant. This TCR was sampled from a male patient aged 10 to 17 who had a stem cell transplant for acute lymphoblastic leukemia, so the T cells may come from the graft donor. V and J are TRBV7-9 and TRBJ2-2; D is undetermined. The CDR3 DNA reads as TGTGCCAGCAGCTTAGGAGAAACAGAAGCCGGGGAGCTGTTTTTT. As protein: CASSLGETEAGELFF.